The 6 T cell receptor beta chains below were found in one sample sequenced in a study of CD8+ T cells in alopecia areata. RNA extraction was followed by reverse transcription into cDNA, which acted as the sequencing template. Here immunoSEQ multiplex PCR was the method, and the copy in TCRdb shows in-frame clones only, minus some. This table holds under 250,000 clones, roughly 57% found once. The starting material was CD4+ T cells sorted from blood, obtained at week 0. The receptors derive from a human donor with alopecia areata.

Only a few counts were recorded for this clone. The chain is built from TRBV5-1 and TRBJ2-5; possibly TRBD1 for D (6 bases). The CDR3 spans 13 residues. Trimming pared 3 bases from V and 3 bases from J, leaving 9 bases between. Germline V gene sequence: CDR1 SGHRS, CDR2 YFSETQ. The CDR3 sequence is CASSSGQKETQYF. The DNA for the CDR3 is TGCGCCAGCAGCTCAGGACAGAAAGAGACCCAGTACTTC.

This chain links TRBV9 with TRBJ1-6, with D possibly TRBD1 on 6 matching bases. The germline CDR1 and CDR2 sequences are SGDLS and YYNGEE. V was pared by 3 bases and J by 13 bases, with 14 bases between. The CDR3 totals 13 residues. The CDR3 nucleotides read TGTGCCAGCAGCGCCCGACAGGCCGGGCCCCTCCACTTT. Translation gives CASSARQAGPLHF.

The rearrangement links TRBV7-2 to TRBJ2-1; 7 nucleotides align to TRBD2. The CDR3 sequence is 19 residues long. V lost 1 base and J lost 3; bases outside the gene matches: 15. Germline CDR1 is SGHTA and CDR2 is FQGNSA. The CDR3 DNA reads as TGTGCCAGCAGCTTAGTGGATTCTATGGAGCGGGGAAGCTACAATGAGCAGTTCTTC. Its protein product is CASSLVDSMERGSYNEQFF.

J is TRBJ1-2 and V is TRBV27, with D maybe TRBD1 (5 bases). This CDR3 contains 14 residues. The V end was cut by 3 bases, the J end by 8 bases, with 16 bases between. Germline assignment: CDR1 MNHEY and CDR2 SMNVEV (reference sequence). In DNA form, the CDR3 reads TGTGCCAGCAGTTTGCAGAGGGGCAGCGCGGGCTACACCTTC. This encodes CASSLQRGSAGYTF.

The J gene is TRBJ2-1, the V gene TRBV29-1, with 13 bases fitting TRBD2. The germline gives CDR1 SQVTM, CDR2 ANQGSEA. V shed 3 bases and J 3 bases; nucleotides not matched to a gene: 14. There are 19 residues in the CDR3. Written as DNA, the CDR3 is TGCAGCGTTGACCTTAGGGGGACTAGCGGGAACGCGGTCTACAATGAGCAGTTCTTC. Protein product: CSVDLRGTSGNAVYNEQFF.

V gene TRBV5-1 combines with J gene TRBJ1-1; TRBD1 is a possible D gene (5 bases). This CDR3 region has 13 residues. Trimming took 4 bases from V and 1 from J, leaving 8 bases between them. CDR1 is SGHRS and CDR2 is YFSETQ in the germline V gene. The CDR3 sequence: CASSPQENTEAFF. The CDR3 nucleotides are TGCGCCAGCAGCCCACAGGAGAACACTGAAGCTTTCTTT.